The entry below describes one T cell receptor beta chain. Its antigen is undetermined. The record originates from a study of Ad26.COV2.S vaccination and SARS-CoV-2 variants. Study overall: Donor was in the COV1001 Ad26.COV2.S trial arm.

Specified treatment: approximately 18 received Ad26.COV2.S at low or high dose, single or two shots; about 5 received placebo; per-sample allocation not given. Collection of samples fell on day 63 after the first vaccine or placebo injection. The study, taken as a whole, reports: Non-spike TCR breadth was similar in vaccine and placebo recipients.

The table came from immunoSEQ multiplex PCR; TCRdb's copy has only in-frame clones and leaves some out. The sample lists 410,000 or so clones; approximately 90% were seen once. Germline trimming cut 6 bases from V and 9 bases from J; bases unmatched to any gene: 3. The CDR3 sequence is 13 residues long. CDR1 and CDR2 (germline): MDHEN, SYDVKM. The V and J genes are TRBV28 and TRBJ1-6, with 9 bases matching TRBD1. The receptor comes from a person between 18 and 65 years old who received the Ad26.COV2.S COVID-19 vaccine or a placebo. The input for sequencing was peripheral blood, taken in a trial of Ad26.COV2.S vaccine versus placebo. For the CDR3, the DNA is TGTGCCAGCAGAGGACAGGGGAGTTCACCCCTCCACTTT. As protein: CASRGQGSSPLHF.